These 22 T cell receptor beta chains originate from one sample sequenced in a study of blood T cell repertoires in COVID-19. Only in-frame clones appear in the TCRdb table, and some are missing; sequencing was by immunoSEQ multiplex PCR. The sample includes 150,000 to 200,000 clones, roughly 93% of them seen just once. Source material: peripheral blood. The receptors were sampled from a woman in her sixties or seventies with COVID-19, enrolled during active disease.

This sequence joins TRBV9 and TRBJ2-3, with D possibly matching TRBD1 (6 bases). Germline CDR1 and CDR2: SGDLS and YYNGEE. Trimming removed 0 bases at V and 0 bases at J, with 11 bases between. The CDR3 runs to 16 residues. The CDR3 loop reads CASSVAPGASTDTQYF. Written as DNA, the CDR3 is TGTGCCAGCAGCGTAGCGCCAGGGGCCAGCACAGATACGCAGTATTTT.

This clone was picked up one time. The rearrangement joins TRBV6-6 to TRBJ1-5, with 10 bases aligning to TRBD1. The CDR3 totals 15 residues. V lost 4 bases, J lost 3 bases, and 3 bases stayed unmatched. CDR1 is MNHNY, CDR2 SVGAGI, per germline (reference sequence). CDR3 DNA sequence: TGTGCCAGCAGTTCGGACAGGGGGTTCAATCAGCCCCAGCATTTT. The encoded protein is CASSSDRGFNQPQHF.

The chain has TRBV18 and TRBJ1-2; TRBD1 matches at 8 bases. V was pared by 3 bases and J by 3 bases, with 9 bases of the junction left unmatched. Looked up from germline, CDR1 is KGHSH and CDR2 is LQKENI. CDR3 length equals 16 residues. The CDR3 coding sequence is TGTGCCAGCTCACCTCTACGGACAGGGTCTGACTATGGCTACACCTTC. Its protein product is CASSPLRTGSDYGYTF.

V is TRBV10-3 and J is TRBJ2-7; the D gene is possibly TRBD1 (6 bases). This CDR3 is 13 amino acids long. V gave up 8 bases and J gave up 2 bases, with 13 bases separating them. The germline CDR1 and CDR2 sequences are ENHRY and SYGVKD. Here the CDR3 DNA reads TGTGCCATCTCTAAGGGGGATACCTACGAGCAGTACTTC. Its protein is CAISKGDTYEQYF.

Regarding this clone: Other DNA sequences in this specimen translate into the identical CDR3. This chain links TRBV6-2 or TRBV6-3 with TRBJ1-5; a possible D gene is TRBD1 (6 bases). Germline loops: CDR1 MNHEY, CDR2 SVGEGT. The CDR3 totals 14 residues. Trimming removed 2 bases from V and 2 bases from J, with 7 bases in between. The DNA of the CDR3 is TGTGCCAGCAGTTACGGGGGCGGCAATCAGCCCCAGCATTTT. It is translated as CASSYGGGNQPQHF.

This chain links TRBV6-1 with TRBJ2-5; no clear D. In germline, CDR1 is MNHNS, CDR2 SASEGT. The CDR3 loop spans 12 amino acids. The V end lost 1 base, the J end lost 4 bases, and 4 bases lay between the germline ends. The CDR3 DNA follows: TGTGCCAGCAGTGAAGGTATAGAGACCCAGTACTTC. This sequence encodes CASSEGIETQYF.

The rearrangement uses TRBV10-2 and TRBJ1-1; no clear D gene. Trimming removed 2 bases from V and 6 bases from J, with 16 bases in between. This CDR3 region has 15 residues. CDR1 is WSHSY, CDR2 SAAADI, per germline. The CDR3: CASSEGAGFVAEAFF. CDR3 DNA: TGCGCCAGCAGTGAGGGCGCGGGGTTCGTCGCTGAAGCTTTCTTT.

The V call is TRBV13, the J call TRBJ1-2, with D possibly TRBD1 on 5 matching bases. Between the trimmed V and J ends, which lost 2 bases and 2 bases, there was a span of 15 bases. The CDR3 has 16 amino acids. Germline V gene lookup returns CDR1 PRHDT and CDR2 FYEKMQ (reference sequence). CDR3 coding DNA: TGTGCCAGCAGCTTAAGCCCTGGGGGAGGAAACTATGGCTACACCTTC. Translating gives CASSLSPGGGNYGYTF.

V usage is TRBV7-9 and J usage is TRBJ1-2, with TRBD1 identical over 7 bases. J lost 8 bases, V lost 7 bases, and 7 bases had no gene match. Germline CDR1 is SEHNR and CDR2 is FQNEAQ (reference sequence). CDR3 length: 12 residues. The CDR3 sequence: CASTLDRDGYTF. The CDR3 nucleotides are TGTGCCAGCACCCTTGACAGGGACGGCTACACCTTC.

This chain joins TRBV6-5 and TRBJ1-2; the match to TRBD1 covers 8 bases. This CDR3 has 14 residues. The trim removed 6 bases at V and 2 bases at J, leaving 5 bases unmatched. Germline V gene lookup returns CDR1 MNHEY and CDR2 SVGAGI. The CDR3 coding sequence is TGTGCCAGCAGCAGGACAGGGTACAACTATGGCTACACCTTC. This codes for CASSRTGYNYGYTF.

This clone was detected ten times or more. V is TRBV4-2 and J is TRBJ1-1; unclear D gene. The CDR3 has 18 residues. The germline V gene has CDR1 LGHNA and CDR2 YNFKEQ. Between the trimmed V and J ends, which lost 0 bases and 0 bases, there was a span of 17 bases. CDR3 residues: CASSQEGGRSSMNTEAFF. The CDR3, as DNA: TGTGCCAGCAGCCAAGAAGGAGGGCGCAGCTCCATGAACACTGAAGCTTTCTTT.

The chain links TRBV6-5 to TRBJ1-2; 7 bases line up with TRBD1. The length of the CDR3 is 13 residues. The V and J ends lost 1 base and 8 bases, in that order; junction bases with no gene match: 4. Germline V CDR1 and CDR2: MNHEY, SVGAGI. CDR3 sequence: CASSYFGQDGYTF. In DNA form, the CDR3 reads TGTGCCAGCAGTTACTTCGGACAGGACGGCTACACCTTC.

This chain links TRBV7-3 with TRBJ2-3, with D maybe TRBD2 (6 bases). This CDR3 has 17 residues. Germline CDR1 is SGHTA and CDR2 is FQGTGA. Trimming pared 1 base from V and 2 bases from J, leaving 16 bases between. DNA of the CDR3: TGTGCCAGCAGCTTAAATCGTGGAGGGGCCCTCACAGATACGCAGTATTTT. It specifies CASSLNRGGALTDTQYF.

The rearrangement joins TRBV5-1 to TRBJ2-5, with a possible D match to TRBD2 (6 bases). Trimming cost V 0 bases and J 5 bases, with 11 bases left between them. Germline V gene data show CDR1 as SGHRS and CDR2 as YFSETQ. CDR3 length: 14 amino acids. CDR3 sequence (DNA): TGCGCCAGCAGCTTGGGGAGGGCCGGTGAGACCCAGTACTTC. Residues: CASSLGRAGETQYF.

This chain links TRBV5-1 with TRBJ1-2, with D maybe TRBD1 (6 bases). Germline V gene data show CDR1 as SGHRS and CDR2 as YFSETQ. The germline V and J ends were trimmed by 5 bases and 0 bases, with 14 bases remaining between them. The CDR3 sequence is 15 residues long. This CDR3 reads CASSQTPGANYGYTF. The DNA of the CDR3 is TGCGCCAGCAGTCAAACGCCAGGGGCTAACTATGGCTACACCTTC.

The V gene is TRBV21-1, the J gene TRBJ1-4. TRBV21-1 is labeled a pseudogene. The CDR3 length is 17 residues. CDR3 in amino acids: CASSKARGQEDGEKLFF. The CDR3 DNA reads TGTGCCAGCAGCAAAGCGCGGGGGCAGGAGGATGGTGAAAAACTGTTTTTT.

This clone was detected only a few times. The chain carries TRBV7-2 and TRBJ1-4; 9 bases line up with TRBD1. The CDR3 extends over 17 amino acids. Trimming cost V 6 bases and J 6 bases; bases outside gene matches: 14. Germline CDR1 reads SGHTA; CDR2 reads FQGNSA. The CDR3 is CASSPGTGLFRDEKLFF. The DNA of the CDR3 is TGTGCCAGCAGTCCCGGGACAGGGCTTTTTCGGGATGAAAAACTGTTTTTT.

The rearrangement uses TRBV6-4 and TRBJ2-2; a possible D gene is TRBD1 (5 bases). This CDR3 region has 15 residues. Germline V gene data show CDR1 as MRHNA and CDR2 as SNTAGT. Trimming cost V 3 bases and J 2 bases, with 10 bases left between them. DNA for the CDR3: TGTGCCAGCAGTGAGCAAGACAGTAACACCGGGGAGCTGTTTTTT. It encodes CASSEQDSNTGELFF.

This chain uses TRBV6-5 with TRBJ1-2; maybe TRBD1 (5 bases). The V end was cut by 6 bases, the J end by 3 bases, with 11 bases between. The CDR3 loop spans 13 amino acids. The V gene's germline CDR1 is MNHEY and CDR2 SVGAGI. The CDR3 loop is CASRAGIDYGYTF. CDR3 DNA: TGTGCCAGCAGGGCAGGGATTGACTATGGCTACACCTTC.

CDR3 in DNA: TGTGCCACCCGGGACAACTTGAACACTGAAGCTTTCTTT. This encodes CATRDNLNTEAFF. The chain joins TRBV10-3 to TRBJ1-1; maybe TRBD1 (6 bases). V was shortened by 10 bases and J by 0 bases, with 12 bases between the two germline ends. Looked up from germline, CDR1 is ENHRY and CDR2 is SYGVKD. The length of the CDR3 is 13 residues.

The CDR3 protein is CASQTEGGPIDTQYF. The CDR3 DNA is TGCGCCAGTCAAACGGAGGGGGGGCCAATAGATACGCAGTATTTT. The rearrangement links TRBV5-1 to TRBJ2-3, with D possibly matching TRBD2 (7 bases). The CDR3 spans 15 residues. The germline V and J ends were trimmed by 8 bases and 5 bases, with 21 bases remaining between them. Germline values: CDR1 SGHRS, CDR2 YFSETQ.

The gene calls are TRBV2 and TRBJ2-7; unclear D gene. V dropped 9 bases and J dropped 7 bases, with 19 bases sitting between them. Germline loops: CDR1 SNHLY, CDR2 FYNNEI. The CDR3 runs 13 residues. This CDR3 reads CASSGSQRSEQYF. The CDR3 DNA sequence: TGTGCCAGTTCCGGATCACAAAGGAGTGAGCAGTACTTC.